This T cell receptor (beta chain) was profiled in a study of early T cells in non-severe SARS-CoV-2 infection. CDR3 size: 14 residues. In germline, CDR1 is SEHNR, CDR2 FQNEAQ (reference sequence). V lost 4 bases and J 2 bases, leaving 12 bases between the germline ends. Tagging with unique molecular identifiers was applied to individual cDNA molecules. TCRdb fed the 5' RACE reads into MiXCR, producing one record per CDR3 protein. The top ten hold under 10% of the sample, which has over 60,000 distinct CDR3 sequences, 10% seen once. The TCR originated in an adult who was a healthcare worker with PCR-confirmed SARS-CoV-2 infection or an uninfected control (not recorded which). The rearrangement links TRBV7-9 to TRBJ2-7; D possibly corresponds to TRBD1 (5 bases). The sample here was whole blood, taken at baseline. CDR3 region: CASSYDSGTYEQYF. The CDR3 DNA reads TGTGCCAGCAGCTACGACAGTGGAACCTACGAGCAGTACTTC.